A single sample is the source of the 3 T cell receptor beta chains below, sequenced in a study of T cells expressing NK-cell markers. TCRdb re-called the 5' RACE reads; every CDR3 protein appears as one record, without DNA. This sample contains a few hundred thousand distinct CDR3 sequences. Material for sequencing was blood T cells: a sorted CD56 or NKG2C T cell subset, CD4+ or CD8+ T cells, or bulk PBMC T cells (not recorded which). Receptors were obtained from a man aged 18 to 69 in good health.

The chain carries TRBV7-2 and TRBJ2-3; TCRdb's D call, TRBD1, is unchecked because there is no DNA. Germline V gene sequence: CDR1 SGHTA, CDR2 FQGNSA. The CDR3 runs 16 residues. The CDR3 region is CASSLGGHLRGDTQYF.

CDR3 protein: CASSVEGAGVKETQYF. The chain recombines TRBV6-4 with TRBJ2-5; the D call from TCRdb, TRBD1, cannot be confirmed without DNA. The CDR3 totals 16 residues. Per germline, CDR1 MRHNA and CDR2 SNTAGT.

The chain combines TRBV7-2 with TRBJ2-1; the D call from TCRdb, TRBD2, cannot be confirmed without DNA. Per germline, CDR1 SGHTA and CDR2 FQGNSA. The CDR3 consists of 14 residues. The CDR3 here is CASSRGEYLNEQFF.